This TCR beta chain was documented in a study of response to subunit inactivated influenza vaccine. Of note for this clonotype: Its antigen remains unknown.

TCRdb reprocessed the RT-PCR reads with MiXCR, giving one entry per CDR3 protein. The sample gives 400,000 to 650,000 distinct CDR3 sequences, less than 7.5% of which show up once; roughly 13% is in the top ten. The CDR3 covers 14 residues. The J segment lost 2 bases and the V segment lost 3 bases, leaving 5 bases of the junction unmatched. Germline V gene data show CDR1 as DFQATT and CDR2 as SNEGSKA (reference sequence). General study results and limits: The authors proposed limited new T cell recruitment per seasonal influenza vaccination.

This chain connects TRBV20-1 to TRBJ2-7, with TRBD2 identical over 9 bases. This TCR was recovered from a man aged 50-75 years who received an inactivated influenza vaccine. Sample: PBMCs from blood, taken less than 30 months after vaccination. The DNA of the CDR3 is TGCAGTGCTAGCCCTAGCGGGGTAACCTACGAGCAGTACTTC. It encodes CSASPSGVTYEQYF.